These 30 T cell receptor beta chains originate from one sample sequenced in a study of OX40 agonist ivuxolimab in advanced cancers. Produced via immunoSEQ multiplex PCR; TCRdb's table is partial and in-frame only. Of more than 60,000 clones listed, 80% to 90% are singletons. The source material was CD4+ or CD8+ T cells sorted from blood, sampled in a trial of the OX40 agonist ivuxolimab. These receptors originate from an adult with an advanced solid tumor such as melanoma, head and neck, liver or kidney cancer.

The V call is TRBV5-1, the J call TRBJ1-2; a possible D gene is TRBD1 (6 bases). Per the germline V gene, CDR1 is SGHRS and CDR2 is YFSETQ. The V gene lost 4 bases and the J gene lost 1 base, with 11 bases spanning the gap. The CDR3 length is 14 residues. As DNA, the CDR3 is TGCGCCAGCAGCGACGGGACAATTAACTATGGCTACACCTTC. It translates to CASSDGTINYGYTF.

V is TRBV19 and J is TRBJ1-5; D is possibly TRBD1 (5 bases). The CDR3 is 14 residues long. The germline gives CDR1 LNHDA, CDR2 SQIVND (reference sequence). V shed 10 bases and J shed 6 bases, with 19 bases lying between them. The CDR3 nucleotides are TGTGCCACCATTGACGGAGCGGGGGGTCAGCCCCAGCATTTT. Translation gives CATIDGAGGQPQHF.

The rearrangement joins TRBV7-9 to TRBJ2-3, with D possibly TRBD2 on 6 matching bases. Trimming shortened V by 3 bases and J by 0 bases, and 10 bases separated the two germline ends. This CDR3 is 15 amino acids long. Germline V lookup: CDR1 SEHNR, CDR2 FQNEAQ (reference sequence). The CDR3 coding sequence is TGTGCCAGCAGCTTCGGCGGAGGGAGCACAGATACGCAGTATTTT. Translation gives CASSFGGGSTDTQYF. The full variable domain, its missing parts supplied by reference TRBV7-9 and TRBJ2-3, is DTGVSQNPRHKITKRGQNVTFRCDPISEHNRLYWYRQTLGQGPEFLTYFQNEAQLEKSRLLSDRFSAERPKGSFSTLEIQRTEQGDSAMYLCASSFGGGSTDTQYFGPGTRLTVL.

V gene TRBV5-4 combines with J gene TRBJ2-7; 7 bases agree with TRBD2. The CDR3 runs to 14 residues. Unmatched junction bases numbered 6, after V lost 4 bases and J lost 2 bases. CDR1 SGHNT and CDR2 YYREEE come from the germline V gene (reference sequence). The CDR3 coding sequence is TGTGCCAGCAGCAGTAGCGGGTTTACCTACGAGCAGTACTTC. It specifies CASSSSGFTYEQYF.

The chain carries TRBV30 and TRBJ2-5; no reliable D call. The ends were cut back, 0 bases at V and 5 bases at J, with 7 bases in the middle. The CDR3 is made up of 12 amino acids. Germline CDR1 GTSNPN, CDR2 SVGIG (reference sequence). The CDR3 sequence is CAWSVIEETQYF. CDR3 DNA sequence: TGTGCCTGGAGTGTTATTGAGGAGACCCAGTACTTC.

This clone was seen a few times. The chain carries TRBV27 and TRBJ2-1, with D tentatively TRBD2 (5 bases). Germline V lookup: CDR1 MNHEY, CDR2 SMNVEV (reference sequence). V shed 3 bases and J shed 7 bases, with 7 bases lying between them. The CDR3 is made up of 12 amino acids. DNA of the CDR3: TGTGCCAGCAGTTTCGGGGAAAATGAGCAGTTCTTC. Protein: CASSFGENEQFF.

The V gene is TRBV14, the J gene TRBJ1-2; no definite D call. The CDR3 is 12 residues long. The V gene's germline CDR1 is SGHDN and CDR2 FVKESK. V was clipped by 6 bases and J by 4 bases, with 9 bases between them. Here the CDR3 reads CASRREGYGYTF. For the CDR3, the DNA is TGTGCCAGCAGGCGCGAGGGCTATGGCTACACCTTC.

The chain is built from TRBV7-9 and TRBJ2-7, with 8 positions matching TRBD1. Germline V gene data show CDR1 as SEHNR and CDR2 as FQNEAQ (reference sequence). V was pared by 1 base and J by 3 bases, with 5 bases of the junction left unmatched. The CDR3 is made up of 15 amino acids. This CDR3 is CASSLVGTGLYEQYF. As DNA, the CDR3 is TGTGCCAGCAGCTTAGTTGGGACAGGCCTCTACGAGCAGTACTTC.

CDR3 DNA sequence: TGCGCCAGCAGCTTGGTGGTCGGTGGACTAGCGGGAGCGGGGGAGCAGTACTTC. Encoded protein: CASSLVVGGLAGAGEQYF. The chain joins TRBV5-1 to TRBJ2-7; 13 bases line up with TRBD2. The CDR3 contains 18 residues. Germline trimming cut 0 bases from V and 7 bases from J; bases unmatched to any gene: 13. Looked up from germline, CDR1 is SGHRS and CDR2 is YFSETQ.

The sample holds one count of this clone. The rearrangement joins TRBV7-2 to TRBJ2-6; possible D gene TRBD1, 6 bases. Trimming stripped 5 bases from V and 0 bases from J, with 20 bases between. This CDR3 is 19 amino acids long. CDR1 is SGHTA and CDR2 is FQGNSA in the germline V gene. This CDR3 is CASSPTVQGYLSGANVLTF. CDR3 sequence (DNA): TGTGCCAGCAGCCCCACCGTTCAGGGGTACCTCTCTGGGGCCAACGTCCTGACTTTC.

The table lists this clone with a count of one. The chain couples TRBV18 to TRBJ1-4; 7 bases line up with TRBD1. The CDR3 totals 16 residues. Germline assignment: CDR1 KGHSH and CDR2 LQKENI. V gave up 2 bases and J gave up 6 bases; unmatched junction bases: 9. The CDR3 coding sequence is TGTGCCAGCTCACCAAGAGGGCAGGGGACAGATGAAAAACTGTTTTTT. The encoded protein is CASSPRGQGTDEKLFF.

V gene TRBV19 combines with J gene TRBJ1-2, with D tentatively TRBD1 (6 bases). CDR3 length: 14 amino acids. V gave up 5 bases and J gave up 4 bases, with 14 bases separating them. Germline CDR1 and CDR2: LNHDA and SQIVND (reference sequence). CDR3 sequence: CASSFQQGTYGYTF. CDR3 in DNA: TGTGCCAGTAGTTTCCAGCAGGGGACCTATGGCTACACCTTC.

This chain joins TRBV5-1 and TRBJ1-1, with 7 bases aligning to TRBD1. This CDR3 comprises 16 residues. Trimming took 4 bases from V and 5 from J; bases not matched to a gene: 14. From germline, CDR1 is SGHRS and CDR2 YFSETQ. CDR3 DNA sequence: TGCGCCAGCAGCCGGGACAGTGGTCCCCCTCCAACTGAAGCTTTCTTT. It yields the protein CASSRDSGPPPTEAFF.

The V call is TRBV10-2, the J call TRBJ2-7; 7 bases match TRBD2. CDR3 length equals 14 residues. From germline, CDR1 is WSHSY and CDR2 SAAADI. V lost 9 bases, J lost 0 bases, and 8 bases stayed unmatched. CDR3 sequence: CASQAGRSSYEQYF. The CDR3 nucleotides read TGCGCCAGTCAAGCGGGGAGAAGCTCCTACGAGCAGTACTTC.

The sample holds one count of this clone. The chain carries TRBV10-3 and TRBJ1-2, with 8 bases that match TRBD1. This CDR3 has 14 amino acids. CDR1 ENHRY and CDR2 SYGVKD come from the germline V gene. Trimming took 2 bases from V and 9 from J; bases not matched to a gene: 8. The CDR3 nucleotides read TGTGCCATCAGTGAGGCTCAGGGGGCCTCACGCTACACCTTC. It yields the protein CAISEAQGASRYTF.

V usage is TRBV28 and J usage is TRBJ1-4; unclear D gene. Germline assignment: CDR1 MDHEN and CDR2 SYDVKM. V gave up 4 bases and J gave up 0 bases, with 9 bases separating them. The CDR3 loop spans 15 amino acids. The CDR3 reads CASSSAAPTNEKLFF. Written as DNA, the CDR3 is TGTGCCAGCAGTTCCGCAGCCCCAACTAATGAAAAACTGTTTTTT.

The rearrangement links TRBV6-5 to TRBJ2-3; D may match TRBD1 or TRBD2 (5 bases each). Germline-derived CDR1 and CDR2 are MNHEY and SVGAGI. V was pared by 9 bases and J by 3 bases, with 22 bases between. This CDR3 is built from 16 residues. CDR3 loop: CASRYSGAIGTDTQYF. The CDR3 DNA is TGTGCCAGTAGGTACTCCGGGGCGATAGGGACAGATACGCAGTATTTT.

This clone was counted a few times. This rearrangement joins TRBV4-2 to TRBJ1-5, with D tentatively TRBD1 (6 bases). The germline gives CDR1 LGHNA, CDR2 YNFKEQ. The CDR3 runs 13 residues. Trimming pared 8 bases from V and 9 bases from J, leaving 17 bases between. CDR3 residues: CASRGTRDGPQHF. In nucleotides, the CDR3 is TGTGCCAGCCGCGGGACAAGGGATGGGCCCCAGCATTTT.

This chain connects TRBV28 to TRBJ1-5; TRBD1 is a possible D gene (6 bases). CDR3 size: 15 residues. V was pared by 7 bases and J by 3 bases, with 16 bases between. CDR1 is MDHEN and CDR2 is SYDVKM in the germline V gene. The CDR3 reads CASIKGGGINQPQHF. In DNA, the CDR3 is TGTGCCAGCATAAAGGGAGGGGGGATCAATCAGCCCCAGCATTTT.

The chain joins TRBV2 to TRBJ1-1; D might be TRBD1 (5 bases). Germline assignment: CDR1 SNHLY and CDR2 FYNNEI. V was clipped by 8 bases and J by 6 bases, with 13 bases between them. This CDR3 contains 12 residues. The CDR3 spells CASAFRDAEAFF. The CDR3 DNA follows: TGTGCCAGCGCGTTCCGGGACGCTGAAGCTTTCTTT.

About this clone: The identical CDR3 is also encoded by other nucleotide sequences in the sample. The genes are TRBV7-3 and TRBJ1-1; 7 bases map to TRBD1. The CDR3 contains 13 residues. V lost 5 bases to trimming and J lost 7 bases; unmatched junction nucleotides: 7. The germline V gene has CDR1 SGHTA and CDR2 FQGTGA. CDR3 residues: CASSVYRGGEAFF. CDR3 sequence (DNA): TGTGCCAGCAGCGTTTACAGGGGCGGTGAAGCTTTCTTT.

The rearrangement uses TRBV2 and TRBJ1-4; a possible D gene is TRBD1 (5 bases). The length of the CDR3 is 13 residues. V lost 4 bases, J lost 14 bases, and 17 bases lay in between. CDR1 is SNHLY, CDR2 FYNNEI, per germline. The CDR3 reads CASSGGAKRPLFF. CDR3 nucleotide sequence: TGTGCCAGCAGTGGAGGGGCAAAACGTCCCCTGTTTTTT.

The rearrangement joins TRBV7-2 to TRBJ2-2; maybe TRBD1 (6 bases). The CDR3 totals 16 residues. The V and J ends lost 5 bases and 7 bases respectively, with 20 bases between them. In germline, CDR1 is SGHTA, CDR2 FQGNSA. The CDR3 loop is CASSPRRAGAGGELFF. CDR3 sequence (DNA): TGTGCCAGCAGCCCACGCCGGGCAGGGGCTGGCGGGGAGCTGTTTTTT.

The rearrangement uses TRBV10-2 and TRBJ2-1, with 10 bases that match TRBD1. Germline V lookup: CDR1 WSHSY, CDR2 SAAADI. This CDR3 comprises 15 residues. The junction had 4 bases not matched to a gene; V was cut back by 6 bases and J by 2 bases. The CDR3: CASRGTGVAYNEQFF. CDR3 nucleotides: TGCGCCAGCAGGGGGACAGGGGTGGCCTACAATGAGCAGTTCTTC.

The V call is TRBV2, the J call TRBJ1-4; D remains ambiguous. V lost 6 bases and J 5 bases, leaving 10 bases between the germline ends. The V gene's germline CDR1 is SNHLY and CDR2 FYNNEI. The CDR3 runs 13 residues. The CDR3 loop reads CASRRTENEKLFF. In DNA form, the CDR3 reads TGTGCCAGCAGAAGGACGGAGAATGAAAAACTGTTTTTT.

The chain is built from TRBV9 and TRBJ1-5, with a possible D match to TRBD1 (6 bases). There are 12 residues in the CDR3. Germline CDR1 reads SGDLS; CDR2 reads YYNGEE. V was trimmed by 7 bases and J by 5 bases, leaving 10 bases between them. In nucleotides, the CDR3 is TGTGCCAGCGGGGCAGGGGATCAGCCCCAGCATTTT. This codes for CASGAGDQPQHF.

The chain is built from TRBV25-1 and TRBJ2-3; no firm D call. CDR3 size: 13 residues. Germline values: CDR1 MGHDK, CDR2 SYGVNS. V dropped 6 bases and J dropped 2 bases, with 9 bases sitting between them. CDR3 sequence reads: CASSRTNTDTQYF. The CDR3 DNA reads TGTGCCAGCAGCCGGACGAACACAGATACGCAGTATTTT. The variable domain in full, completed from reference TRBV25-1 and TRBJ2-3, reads EADIYQTPRYLVIGTGKKITLECSQTMGHDKMYWYQQDPGMELHLIHYSYGVNSTEKGDLSSESTVSRIRTEHFPLTLESARPSHTSQYLCASSRTNTDTQYFGPGTRLTVL.

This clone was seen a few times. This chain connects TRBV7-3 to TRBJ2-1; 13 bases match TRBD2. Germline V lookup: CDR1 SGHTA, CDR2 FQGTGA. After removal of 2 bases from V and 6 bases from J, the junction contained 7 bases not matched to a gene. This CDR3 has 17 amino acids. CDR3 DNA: TGTGCCAGCAGCTTATACCAAGGGACTAGCGGGATCAATGAGCAGTTCTTC. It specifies CASSLYQGTSGINEQFF.

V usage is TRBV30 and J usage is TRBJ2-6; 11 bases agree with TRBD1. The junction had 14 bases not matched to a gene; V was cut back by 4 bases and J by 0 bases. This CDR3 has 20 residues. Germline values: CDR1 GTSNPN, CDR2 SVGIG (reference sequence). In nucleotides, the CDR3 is TGTGCCTGGAACAAACACCCCCTCGGGACAGGGGGCTCTGGGGCCAACGTCCTGACTTTC. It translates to CAWNKHPLGTGGSGANVLTF.

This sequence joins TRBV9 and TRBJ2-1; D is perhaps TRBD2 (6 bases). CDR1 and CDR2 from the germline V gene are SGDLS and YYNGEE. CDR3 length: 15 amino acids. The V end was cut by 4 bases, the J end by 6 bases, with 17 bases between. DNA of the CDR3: TGTGCCAGCAGCCCCGGTCTAGCGCTAGCCAATGAGCAGTTCTTC. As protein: CASSPGLALANEQFF.